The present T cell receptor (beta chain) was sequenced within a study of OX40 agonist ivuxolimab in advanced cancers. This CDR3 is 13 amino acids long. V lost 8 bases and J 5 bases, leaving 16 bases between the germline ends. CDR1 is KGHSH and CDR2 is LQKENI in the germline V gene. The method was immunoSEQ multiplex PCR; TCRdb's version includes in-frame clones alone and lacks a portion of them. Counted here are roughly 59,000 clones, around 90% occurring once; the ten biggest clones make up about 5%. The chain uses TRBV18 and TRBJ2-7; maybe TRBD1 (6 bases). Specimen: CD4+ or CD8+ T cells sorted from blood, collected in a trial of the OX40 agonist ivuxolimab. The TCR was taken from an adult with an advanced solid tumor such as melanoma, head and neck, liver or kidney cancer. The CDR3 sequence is CASGTGIQNEQYF. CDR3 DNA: TGTGCCAGCGGAACAGGGATTCAGAACGAGCAGTACTTC. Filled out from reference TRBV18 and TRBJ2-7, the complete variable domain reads NAGVMQNPRHLVRRRGQEARLRCSPMKGHSHVYWYRQLPEEGLKFMVYLQKENIIDESGMPKERFSAEFPKEGPSILRIQQVVRGDSAAYFCASGTGIQNEQYFGPGTRLTVT.